This TCR beta chain derives from a study of CD8+CD57+ T cells in acquired aplastic anemia. This clonotype was found many times. CDR3 size: 12 residues. Germline lookup yields CDR1 MNHNS and CDR2 SASEGT. The V gene lost 3 bases and the J gene lost 7 bases, with 9 bases spanning the gap. CD8+CD57+ cell expansion, shown by flow cytometry, had occurred in the patients selected for sequencing. Template material for TCR beta VDJ and CDR3 profiling consisted of genomic DNA. TCRdb ran MiXCR on the reads and lists one entry per CDR3 protein. The sample includes about 170,000 distinct CDR3 sequences, 40% to 50% of them seen just once.

This chain links TRBV6-1 with TRBJ1-2; possible D gene TRBD1, 6 bases. This clonotype originated in a human donor with aplastic anemia. The sequencing input was sorted CD4+, CD8+, or CD8+CD57+ T cells (not recorded which) from PBMCs. The CDR3: CASSDLQGGYTF. CDR3 nucleotides: TGTGCCAGCAGTGACCTACAGGGTGGCTACACCTTC.